The rows below give T cell receptor beta chains drawn from one sample of a study of T cells in Graves' hyperthyroidism and ophthalmopathy. TCRdb re-called the multiplex PCR reads with MiXCR, one entry per CDR3 protein. The table records about half a million distinct CDR3 sequences, about 20% of them present only once. The sample consisted of blood. These receptors all stem from a woman aged 65 to 85 with Graves' ophthalmopathy. CDR3s include the opening cysteine and the closing phenylalanine or tryptophan. The order of the fields is V gene, D gene, J gene, clone size, CDR3 protein, CDR3 DNA. D genes are given only for firm matches. A clone size is listed for some rows: how often the clone was seen (once, few, many), or a class if it is expanded.

v_gene: TRBV12-3/TRBV12-4; d_gene: -; j_gene: TRBJ1-5; abundance: -; CDR3aa: CASSLGQRWQPQHF; CDR3nt: TGTGCCAGCAGTTTAGGCCAAAGGTGGCAGCCCCAGCATTTT
v_gene: TRBV7-2; d_gene: -; j_gene: TRBJ1-6; abundance: once; CDR3aa: CASSLLQDSPLHF; CDR3nt: TGTGCCAGCAGCCTCTTACAGGATTCACCCCTCCACTTT
v_gene: TRBV14; d_gene: -; j_gene: TRBJ2-2; abundance: -; CDR3aa: CASSHRSGSNTGELFF; CDR3nt: TGTGCCAGCAGCCATAGAAGCGGGTCGAACACCGGGGAGCTGTTTTTT
v_gene: TRBV7-8; d_gene: -; j_gene: TRBJ1-6; abundance: -; CDR3aa: CASSRDARGGSPLHF; CDR3nt: TGTGCCAGCAGCCGTGATGCTCGTGGTGGATCACCCCTCCACTTT
v_gene: TRBV20-1; d_gene: -; j_gene: TRBJ2-1; abundance: -; CDR3aa: CSANRDAPFEQFF; CDR3nt: TGCAGTGCAAACCGGGACGCTCCTTTTGAGCAGTTCTTC
v_gene: TRBV19; d_gene: -; j_gene: TRBJ1-2; abundance: -; CDR3aa: CASSSLTGGRDYGYTF; CDR3nt: TGTGCCAGTAGTTCTTTAACGGGGGGTCGCGACTATGGCTACACCTTC
v_gene: TRBV19; d_gene: -; j_gene: TRBJ2-3; abundance: -; CDR3aa: CASSISVEDTQYF; CDR3nt: TGTGCCAGTAGTATATCGGTAGAGGATACGCAGTATTTT
v_gene: TRBV5-4; d_gene: TRBD2; j_gene: TRBJ2-5; abundance: -; CDR3aa: CASSWDGTSGLGETQYF; CDR3nt: TGTGCCAGCAGCTGGGACGGGACTAGCGGTCTGGGGGAGACCCAGTACTTC
v_gene: TRBV6-2/TRBV6-3; d_gene: -; j_gene: TRBJ1-1; abundance: few; CDR3aa: CASSYIGGGPAFF; CDR3nt: TGTGCCAGCAGTTACATTGGTGGGGGCCCAGCTTTCTTT
v_gene: TRBV7-2; d_gene: TRBD2; j_gene: TRBJ2-5; abundance: few; CDR3aa: CASSLGLAGSQETQYF; CDR3nt: TGTGCCAGCAGCTTAGGACTAGCGGGATCCCAAGAGACCCAGTACTTC
v_gene: TRBV20-1; d_gene: -; j_gene: TRBJ2-1; abundance: -; CDR3aa: CSARDLRVSTLLNEQFF; CDR3nt: TGCAGTGCTAGAGATCTGAGGGTTTCGACCCTCCTCAATGAGCAGTTCTTC
v_gene: TRBV30; d_gene: TRBD2; j_gene: TRBJ2-1; abundance: -; CDR3aa: CAWSPTRTSGSYNEQFF; CDR3nt: TGTGCCTGGAGTCCAACCAGGACTAGCGGGTCCTACAATGAGCAGTTCTTC
v_gene: TRBV6-1; d_gene: -; j_gene: TRBJ2-2; abundance: many; CDR3aa: CATIGTVNTGELFF; CDR3nt: TGTGCCACAATTGGGACGGTTAACACCGGGGAGCTGTTTTTT
v_gene: TRBV3-1; d_gene: -; j_gene: TRBJ2-7; abundance: few; CDR3aa: CASSQDRSIEQYF; CDR3nt: TGTGCCAGCAGCCAAGACAGGAGTATCGAGCAGTACTTC
v_gene: TRBV6-2/TRBV6-3; d_gene: -; j_gene: TRBJ2-1; abundance: -; CDR3aa: CASRTDGRPDNEQFF; CDR3nt: TGTGCCAGCAGAACAGATGGGCGCCCCGACAATGAGCAGTTCTTC
v_gene: TRBV12-3/TRBV12-4; d_gene: -; j_gene: TRBJ2-3; abundance: few; CDR3aa: CASSPMWSTDTQYF; CDR3nt: TGTGCCAGCAGCCCCATGTGGAGCACAGATACGCAGTATTTT
v_gene: TRBV27; d_gene: TRBD2; j_gene: TRBJ2-1; abundance: few; CDR3aa: CAISAAGAKNEQFF; CDR3nt: TGTGCCATCTCCGCGGCGGGAGCCAAAAATGAGCAGTTCTTC
v_gene: TRBV13; d_gene: -; j_gene: TRBJ1-3; abundance: many; CDR3aa: CASSTRMPGNTIYF; CDR3nt: TGTGCCAGCAGCACTCGGATGCCTGGAAACACCATATATTTT
v_gene: TRBV7-2; d_gene: -; j_gene: TRBJ2-3; abundance: many; CDR3aa: CASSLDRSTDTQYF; CDR3nt: TGTGCCAGCAGCCTCGATAGGAGCACAGATACGCAGTATTTT
v_gene: TRBV12-3/TRBV12-4; d_gene: -; j_gene: TRBJ2-3; abundance: -; CDR3aa: CASSVREIYTQYF; CDR3nt: TGTGCCAGCAGTGTCCGGGAGATCTATACGCAGTATTTT
v_gene: TRBV5-1; d_gene: TRBD2; j_gene: TRBJ2-3; abundance: -; CDR3aa: CASSLPGLATDTQYF; CDR3nt: TGCGCCAGCAGCTTACCGGGACTAGCGACAGATACGCAGTATTTT
v_gene: TRBV12-3/TRBV12-4; d_gene: -; j_gene: TRBJ1-5; abundance: many; CDR3aa: CASSLSRGVNQPQHF; CDR3nt: TGTGCCAGCAGTTTAAGTAGGGGCGTCAATCAGCCCCAGCATTTT
v_gene: TRBV7-7; d_gene: TRBD2; j_gene: TRBJ2-1; abundance: -; CDR3aa: CASSLKLAGDNEQFF; CDR3nt: TGTGCTAGCAGCTTAAAACTAGCGGGAGACAATGAGCAGTTCTTC
v_gene: TRBV6-1; d_gene: TRBD1; j_gene: TRBJ1-6; abundance: once; CDR3aa: CASNPAGTDYNSPLHF; CDR3nt: TGTGCCAGCAATCCGGCCGGGACAGACTATAATTCACCCCTCCACTTT
v_gene: TRBV20-1; d_gene: -; j_gene: TRBJ1-1; abundance: many; CDR3aa: CSARDQGLGWTEAFF; CDR3nt: TGCAGTGCTAGAGACCAGGGGCTAGGATGGACTGAAGCTTTCTTT
v_gene: TRBV14; d_gene: TRBD1; j_gene: TRBJ2-3; abundance: few; CDR3aa: CASSQSRTGTQYF; CDR3nt: TGTGCCAGCAGCCAATCCCGGACAGGGACGCAGTATTTT
v_gene: TRBV7-2; d_gene: TRBD2; j_gene: TRBJ2-7; abundance: many; CDR3aa: CASSLVRLAGFEQYF; CDR3nt: TGTGCCAGCAGCTTAGTAAGACTAGCGGGATTCGAGCAGTACTTC
v_gene: TRBV7-8; d_gene: TRBD1; j_gene: TRBJ2-7; abundance: -; CDR3aa: CASSPQHGTVNSEQYF; CDR3nt: TGTGCCAGCAGCCCCCAACACGGGACAGTAAATTCCGAGCAGTACTTC
v_gene: TRBV11-2; d_gene: TRBD2; j_gene: TRBJ2-7; abundance: many; CDR3aa: CASSGTSGSPYEQYF; CDR3nt: TGTGCCAGCAGCGGGACTAGCGGGAGCCCCTACGAGCAGTACTTC
v_gene: TRBV5-1; d_gene: TRBD2; j_gene: TRBJ2-2; abundance: -; CDR3aa: CASSGGLAGLPGELFF; CDR3nt: TGCGCCAGCAGCGGCGGACTAGCGGGACTGCCCGGGGAGCTGTTTTTT
v_gene: TRBV7-2; d_gene: -; j_gene: TRBJ1-1; abundance: few; CDR3aa: CASSLEGTIGSAFF; CDR3nt: TGTGCCAGCAGCTTAGAAGGGACAATTGGATCAGCTTTCTTT
v_gene: TRBV5-6; d_gene: -; j_gene: TRBJ2-4; abundance: -; CDR3aa: CASSFLDPRRDIQYF; CDR3nt: TGTGCCAGCAGCTTCCTCGACCCTCGGCGAGACATTCAGTACTTC
v_gene: TRBV2; d_gene: -; j_gene: TRBJ1-5; abundance: -; CDR3aa: CASKGEVEQPQHF; CDR3nt: TGTGCCAGCAAGGGAGAAGTTGAGCAGCCCCAGCATTTT
v_gene: TRBV27; d_gene: -; j_gene: TRBJ1-6; abundance: -; CDR3aa: CASGQDLNSPLHF; CDR3nt: TGTGCCAGCGGGCAGGACCTTAATTCACCCCTCCACTTT
v_gene: TRBV2; d_gene: -; j_gene: TRBJ2-7; abundance: few; CDR3aa: CASRGVASYEQYF; CDR3nt: TGTGCCAGCAGGGGGGTTGCGTCCTACGAGCAGTACTTC
v_gene: TRBV6-1; d_gene: TRBD1; j_gene: TRBJ2-1; abundance: -; CDR3aa: CASSSERQGAYNEQFF; CDR3nt: TGTGCCAGCAGTTCCGAACGACAGGGGGCGTACAATGAGCAGTTCTTC
v_gene: TRBV28; d_gene: -; j_gene: TRBJ1-4; abundance: few; CDR3aa: CASSFLGQTNEKLFF; CDR3nt: TGTGCCAGCAGCTTCCTGGGACAAACTAATGAAAAACTGTTTTTT
v_gene: TRBV9; d_gene: -; j_gene: TRBJ2-1; abundance: -; CDR3aa: CASSPRTALRDEQFF; CDR3nt: TGTGCCAGCAGCCCCCGGACGGCACTACGGGATGAGCAGTTCTTC
v_gene: TRBV12-3/TRBV12-4; d_gene: -; j_gene: TRBJ1-5; abundance: many; CDR3aa: CASSSQGTNQPQHF; CDR3nt: TGTGCCAGCAGTTCCCAGGGTACCAATCAGCCCCAGCATTTT
v_gene: TRBV15; d_gene: -; j_gene: TRBJ1-1; abundance: -; CDR3aa: CATSSLRDSNTEAFF; CDR3nt: TGTGCCACCAGCTCCCTCAGGGACTCGAACACTGAAGCTTTCTTT
v_gene: TRBV10-3; d_gene: -; j_gene: TRBJ2-1; abundance: few; CDR3aa: CAISVAEFHNEQFF; CDR3nt: TGTGCCATCAGTGTGGCAGAATTCCACAATGAGCAGTTCTTC
v_gene: TRBV30; d_gene: -; j_gene: TRBJ2-3; abundance: -; CDR3aa: CAWGQGRELDTQYF; CDR3nt: TGTGCCTGGGGCCAGGGACGGGAGTTAGATACGCAGTATTTT
v_gene: TRBV7-2; d_gene: TRBD1; j_gene: TRBJ1-1; abundance: -; CDR3aa: CASSPPRDRDTEAFF; CDR3nt: TGTGCCAGCAGCCCCCCGAGGGACAGGGACACTGAAGCTTTCTTT
v_gene: TRBV30; d_gene: TRBD1; j_gene: TRBJ1-3; abundance: -; CDR3aa: CAWGVFTGAGNTIYF; CDR3nt: TGTGCCTGGGGAGTTTTTACAGGGGCTGGAAACACCATATATTTT
v_gene: TRBV6-5; d_gene: -; j_gene: TRBJ1-6; abundance: -; CDR3aa: CASSYQNSPLHF; CDR3nt: TGTGCCAGCAGTTACCAAAATTCACCCCTCCACTTT
v_gene: TRBV3-1; d_gene: -; j_gene: TRBJ1-5; abundance: -; CDR3aa: CASSLGQNSNSNQPQHF; CDR3nt: TGTGCCAGCAGCTTGGGCCAGAACTCAAATAGCAATCAGCCCCAGCATTTT
v_gene: TRBV28; d_gene: -; j_gene: TRBJ2-7; abundance: -; CDR3aa: CATRDIVYEQYF; CDR3nt: TGTGCCACCCGGGACATAGTTTACGAGCAGTACTTC
v_gene: TRBV6-2/TRBV6-3; d_gene: TRBD2; j_gene: TRBJ2-5; abundance: -; CDR3aa: CASRIAGAETQYF; CDR3nt: TGTGCCAGCAGGATAGCGGGAGCGGAGACCCAGTACTTC
v_gene: TRBV7-8; d_gene: -; j_gene: TRBJ1-1; abundance: many; CDR3aa: CASSGTANTEAFF; CDR3nt: TGTGCCAGCAGCGGAACAGCGAACACTGAAGCTTTCTTT
v_gene: TRBV29-1; d_gene: -; j_gene: TRBJ2-3; abundance: -; CDR3aa: CSVGAVGTDTQYF; CDR3nt: TGCAGCGTTGGAGCGGTCGGCACAGATACGCAGTATTTT
v_gene: TRBV7-9; d_gene: -; j_gene: TRBJ1-1; abundance: few; CDR3aa: CASSSGLAEAFF; CDR3nt: TGTGCCAGCAGCTCGGGGCTCGCTGAAGCTTTCTTT
v_gene: TRBV10-3; d_gene: -; j_gene: TRBJ2-1; abundance: few; CDR3aa: CAISESASVSYNEQFF; CDR3nt: TGTGCCATCAGTGAGTCGGCTAGCGTCTCCTACAATGAGCAGTTCTTC
v_gene: TRBV11-2; d_gene: -; j_gene: TRBJ1-1; abundance: many; CDR3aa: CASSPGPDPAFF; CDR3nt: TGTGCCAGCAGCCCGGGGCCCGATCCAGCTTTCTTT
v_gene: TRBV5-1; d_gene: TRBD1; j_gene: TRBJ1-2; abundance: -; CDR3aa: CASSSGTVSYGYTF; CDR3nt: TGCGCCAGCAGCAGCGGGACAGTTTCCTATGGCTACACCTTC
v_gene: TRBV27; d_gene: -; j_gene: TRBJ2-1; abundance: -; CDR3aa: CASSLATRSGNEQFF; CDR3nt: TGTGCCAGCAGTTTAGCCACACGGAGTGGCAATGAGCAGTTCTTC
v_gene: TRBV5-1; d_gene: TRBD2; j_gene: TRBJ2-1; abundance: few; CDR3aa: CASRTGTSGWDEQFF; CDR3nt: TGCGCCAGCAGAACCGGGACTAGCGGTTGGGATGAGCAGTTCTTC
v_gene: TRBV6-1; d_gene: -; j_gene: TRBJ1-6; abundance: -; CDR3aa: CASRLGTGNSPLHF; CDR3nt: TGTGCCAGCAGGCTGGGGACGGGTAATTCACCCCTCCACTTT
v_gene: TRBV15; d_gene: -; j_gene: TRBJ2-7; abundance: -; CDR3aa: CATSRDKGGGLYEQYF; CDR3nt: TGTGCCACCAGCAGAGATAAGGGAGGTGGTCTGTACGAGCAGTACTTC